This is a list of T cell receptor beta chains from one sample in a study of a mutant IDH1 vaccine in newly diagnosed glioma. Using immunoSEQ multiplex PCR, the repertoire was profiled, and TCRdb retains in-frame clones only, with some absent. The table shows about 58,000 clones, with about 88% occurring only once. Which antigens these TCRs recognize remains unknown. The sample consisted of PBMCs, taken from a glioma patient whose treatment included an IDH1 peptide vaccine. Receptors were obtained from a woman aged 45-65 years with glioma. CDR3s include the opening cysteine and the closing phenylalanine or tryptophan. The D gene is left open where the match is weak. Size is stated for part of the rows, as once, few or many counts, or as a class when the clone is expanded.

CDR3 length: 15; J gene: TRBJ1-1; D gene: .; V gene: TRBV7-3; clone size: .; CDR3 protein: CASSLTLGVGTEAFF; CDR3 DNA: TGTGCCAGCAGCTTAACATTGGGGGTCGGGACTGAAGCTTTCTTT
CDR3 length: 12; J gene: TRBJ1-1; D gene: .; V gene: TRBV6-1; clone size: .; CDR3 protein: CATRSALTEAFF; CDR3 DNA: TGTGCCACCCGCTCTGCGTTGACTGAAGCTTTCTTT
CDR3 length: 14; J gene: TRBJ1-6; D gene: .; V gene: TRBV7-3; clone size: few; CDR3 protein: CASSLRQRNSPLHF; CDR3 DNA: TGTGCCAGCAGCTTACGACAGAGGAATTCACCCCTCCACTTT
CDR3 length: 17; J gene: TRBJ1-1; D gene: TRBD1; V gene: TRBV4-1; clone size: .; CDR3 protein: CASSQAGTGGWNTEAFF; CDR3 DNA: TGCGCCAGCAGCCAGGCCGGGACAGGGGGTTGGAACACTGAAGCTTTCTTT
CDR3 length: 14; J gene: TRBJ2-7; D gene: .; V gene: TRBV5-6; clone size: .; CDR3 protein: CASSLGSWSYEQYF; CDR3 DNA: TGTGCCAGCAGCTTGGGGTCGTGGTCCTACGAGCAGTACTTC
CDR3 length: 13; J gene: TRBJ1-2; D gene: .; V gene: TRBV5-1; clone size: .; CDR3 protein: CASSPDGVGGYTF; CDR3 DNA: TGCGCCAGCAGCCCGGATGGGGTAGGAGGCTACACCTTC
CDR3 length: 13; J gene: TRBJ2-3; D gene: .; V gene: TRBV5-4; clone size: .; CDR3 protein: CASNPSEANTQYF; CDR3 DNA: TGTGCCAGCAACCCCTCGGAGGCAAATACGCAGTATTTT
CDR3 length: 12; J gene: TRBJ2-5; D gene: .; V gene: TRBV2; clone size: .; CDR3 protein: CASSWLKETQYF; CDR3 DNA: TGTGCCAGCAGCTGGCTGAAAGAGACCCAGTACTTC
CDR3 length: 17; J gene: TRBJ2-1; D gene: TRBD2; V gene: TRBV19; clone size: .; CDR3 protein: CASSIPKGGSSYNEQFF; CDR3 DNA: TGTGCCAGTAGTATTCCCAAGGGAGGGAGCTCCTACAATGAGCAGTTCTTC
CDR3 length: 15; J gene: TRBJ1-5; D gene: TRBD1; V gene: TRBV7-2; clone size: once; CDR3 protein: CASSSRTGGNQPQHF; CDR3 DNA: TGTGCCAGCAGCTCTCGGACAGGTGGCAATCAGCCTCAGCATTTT
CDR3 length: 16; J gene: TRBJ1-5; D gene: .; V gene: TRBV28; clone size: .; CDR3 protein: CASIEIGPVRNQPQHF; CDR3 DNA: TGTGCCAGCATAGAAATAGGGCCAGTGCGCAATCAGCCCCAGCATTTT
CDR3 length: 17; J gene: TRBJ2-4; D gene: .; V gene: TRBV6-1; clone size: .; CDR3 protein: CASSAISIGVFKNIQYF; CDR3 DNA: TGTGCCAGCAGTGCTATAAGTATCGGGGTTTTCAAAAACATTCAGTACTTC
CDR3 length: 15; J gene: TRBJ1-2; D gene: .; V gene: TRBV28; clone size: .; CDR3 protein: CASSSIRQWNYGYTF; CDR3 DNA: TGTGCCAGCAGCTCGATCCGACAGTGGAACTATGGCTACACCTTC
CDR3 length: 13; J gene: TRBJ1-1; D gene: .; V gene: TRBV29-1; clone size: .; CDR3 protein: CSGAVTMNTEAFF; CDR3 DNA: TGCAGCGGGGCGGTCACCATGAACACTGAAGCTTTCTTT
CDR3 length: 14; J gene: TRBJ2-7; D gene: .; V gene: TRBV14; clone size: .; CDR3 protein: CASSQDHLSYEQYF; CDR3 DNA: TGTGCCAGCAGCCAAGACCACCTTTCCTACGAGCAGTACTTC